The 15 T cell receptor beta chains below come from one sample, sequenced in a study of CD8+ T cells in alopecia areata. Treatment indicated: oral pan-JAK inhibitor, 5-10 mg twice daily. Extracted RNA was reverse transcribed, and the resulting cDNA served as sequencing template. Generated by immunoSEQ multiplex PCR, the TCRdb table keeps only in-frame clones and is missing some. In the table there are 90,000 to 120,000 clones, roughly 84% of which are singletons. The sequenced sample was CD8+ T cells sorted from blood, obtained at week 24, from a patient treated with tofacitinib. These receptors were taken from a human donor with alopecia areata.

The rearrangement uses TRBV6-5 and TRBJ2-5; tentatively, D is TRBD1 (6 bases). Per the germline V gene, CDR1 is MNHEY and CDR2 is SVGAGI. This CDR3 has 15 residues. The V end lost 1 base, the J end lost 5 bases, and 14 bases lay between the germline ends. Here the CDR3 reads CASSYLQGTGETQYF. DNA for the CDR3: TGTGCCAGCAGTTACTTGCAGGGGACCGGGGAGACCCAGTACTTC.

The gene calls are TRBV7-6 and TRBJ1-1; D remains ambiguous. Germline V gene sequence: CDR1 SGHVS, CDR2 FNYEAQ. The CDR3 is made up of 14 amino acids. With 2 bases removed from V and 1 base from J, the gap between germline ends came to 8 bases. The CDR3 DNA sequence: TGTGCCAGCAGCTTAATTTCTGAGAACACTGAAGCTTTCTTT. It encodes CASSLISENTEAFF. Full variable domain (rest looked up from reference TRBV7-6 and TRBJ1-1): GAGVSQSPRYKVTKRGQDVALRCDPISGHVSLYWYRQALGQGPEFLTYFNYEAQQDKSGLPNDRFSAERPEGSISTLTIQRTEQRDSAMYRCASSLISENTEAFFGQGTRLTVV.

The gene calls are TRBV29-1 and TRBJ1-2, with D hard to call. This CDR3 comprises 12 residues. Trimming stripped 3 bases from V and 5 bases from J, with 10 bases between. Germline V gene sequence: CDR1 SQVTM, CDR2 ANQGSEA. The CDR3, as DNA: TGCAGCGTTGATGGGCAACGTTATGGCTACACCTTC. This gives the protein CSVDGQRYGYTF.

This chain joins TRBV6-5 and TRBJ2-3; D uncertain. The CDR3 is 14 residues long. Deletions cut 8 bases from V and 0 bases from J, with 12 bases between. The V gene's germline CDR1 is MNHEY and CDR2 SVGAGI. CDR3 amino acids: CASDTFSSTDTQYF. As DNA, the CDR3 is TGTGCCAGCGACACCTTCTCTAGCACAGATACGCAGTATTTT.

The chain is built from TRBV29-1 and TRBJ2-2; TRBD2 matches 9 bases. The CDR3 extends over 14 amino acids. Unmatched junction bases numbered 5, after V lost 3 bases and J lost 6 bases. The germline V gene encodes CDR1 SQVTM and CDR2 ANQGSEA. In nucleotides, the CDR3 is TGCAGCGTTGATCGCGGGGGGGCGGCCGGGGAGCTGTTTTTT. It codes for CSVDRGGAAGELFF.

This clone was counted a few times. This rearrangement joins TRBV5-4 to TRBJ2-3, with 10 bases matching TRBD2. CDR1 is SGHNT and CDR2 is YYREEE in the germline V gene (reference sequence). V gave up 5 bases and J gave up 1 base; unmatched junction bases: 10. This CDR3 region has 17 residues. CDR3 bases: TGTGCCAGCAGTCCTGACCCCGGGACTAGCGGCACAGATACGCAGTATTTT. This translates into CASSPDPGTSGTDTQYF.

This CDR3 is CSALDRGLYEQYF. In DNA, the CDR3 is TGCAGCGCCTTGGACAGGGGGCTGTACGAGCAGTACTTC. This chain uses TRBV29-1 with TRBJ2-7; 11 bases line up with TRBD1. V dropped 7 bases and J dropped 4; count of bases not matched to a gene: 6. The CDR3 has 13 amino acids. CDR1 and CDR2 from the germline V gene are SQVTM and ANQGSEA.

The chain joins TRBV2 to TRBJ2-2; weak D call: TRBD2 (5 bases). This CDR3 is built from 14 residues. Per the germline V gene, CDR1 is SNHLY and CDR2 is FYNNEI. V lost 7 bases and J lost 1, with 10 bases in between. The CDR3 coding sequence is TGTGCCAGCACCACTCGGGGGAACACCGGGGAGCTGTTTTTT. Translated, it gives CASTTRGNTGELFF.

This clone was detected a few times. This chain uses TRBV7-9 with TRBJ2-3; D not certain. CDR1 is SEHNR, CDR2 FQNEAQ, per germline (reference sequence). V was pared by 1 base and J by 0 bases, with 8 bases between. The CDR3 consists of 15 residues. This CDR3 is CASSLGKISTDTQYF. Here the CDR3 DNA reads TGTGCCAGCAGCTTAGGCAAGATTAGCACAGATACGCAGTATTTT.

Here the CDR3 reads CASSQDDSPQETQYF. CDR3 nucleotides: TGCGCCAGCAGCCAAGATGACAGCCCCCAAGAGACCCAGTACTTC. The chain has TRBV4-3 and TRBJ2-5; D is possibly TRBD1 (5 bases). The length of the CDR3 is 15 residues. The germline V gene encodes CDR1 LGHNA and CDR2 YSLEER. Trimming removed 0 bases at V and 1 base at J, with 9 bases between.

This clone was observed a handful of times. CDR3 DNA sequence: TGTGCCAGCAGCCAAGACAGGGGTGCGCAATCAGCCCAGCATTTT. This sequence encodes CASSQDRGAQSAQHF. This chain uses TRBV4-2 with TRBJ1-5; tentative D call: TRBD1 (6 bases). V was shortened by 0 bases and J by 11 bases, with 17 bases between the two germline ends. Germline V gene lookup returns CDR1 LGHNA and CDR2 YNFKEQ. CDR3 length equals 15 residues.

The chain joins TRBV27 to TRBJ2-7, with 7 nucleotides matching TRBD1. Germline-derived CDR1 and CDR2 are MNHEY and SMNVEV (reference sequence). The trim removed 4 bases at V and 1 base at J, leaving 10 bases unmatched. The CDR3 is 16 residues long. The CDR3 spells CASSSETGYASYEQYF. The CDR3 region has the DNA TGTGCCAGCAGTTCGGAGACAGGGTATGCTTCCTACGAGCAGTACTTC.

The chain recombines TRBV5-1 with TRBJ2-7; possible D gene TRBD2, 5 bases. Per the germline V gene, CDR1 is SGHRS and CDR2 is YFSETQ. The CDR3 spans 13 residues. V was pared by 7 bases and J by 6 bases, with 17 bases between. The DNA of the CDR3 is TGCGCCAGCGGGCTAGCAGAAGGATCCGAGCAGTACTTC. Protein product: CASGLAEGSEQYF.

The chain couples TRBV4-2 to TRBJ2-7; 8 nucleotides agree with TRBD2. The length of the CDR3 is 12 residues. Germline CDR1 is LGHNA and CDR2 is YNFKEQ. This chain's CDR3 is CASRGGTYEQYF. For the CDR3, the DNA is TGTGCTTCCCGGGGGGGCACCTACGAGCAGTACTTC.

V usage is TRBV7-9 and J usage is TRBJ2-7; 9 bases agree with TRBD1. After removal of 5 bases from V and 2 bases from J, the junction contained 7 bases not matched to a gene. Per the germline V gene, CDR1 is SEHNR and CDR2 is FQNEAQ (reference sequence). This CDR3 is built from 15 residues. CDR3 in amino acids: CASSPTGQGTYEQYF. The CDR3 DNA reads TGTGCCAGCAGCCCAACCGGACAGGGGACCTACGAGCAGTACTTC.